Below are 28 T cell receptor beta chains sequenced from a single sample in a study of graft-versus-host responses after intestinal transplantation. Clones were sequenced by immunoSEQ multiplex PCR, and TCRdb holds only the in-frame ones, with some missing. The repertoire holds some 40,000 clones, with more than 80% as singletons. The source was PBMCs, collected about 310 days after intestinal transplant. These receptors originate from a human patient who received an intestinal transplant, so some T cells may come from the graft donor.

The chain uses TRBV4-1 and TRBJ2-2; TRBD2 aligns across 8 bases. Trimming cost V 5 bases and J 4 bases; bases outside gene matches: 3. CDR3 length: 14 amino acids. Germline CDR1 reads MGHRA; CDR2 reads YSYEKL. Written as DNA, the CDR3 is TGCGCCAGCAGCTCGGGACTAGTCACCGGGGAGCTGTTTTTT. Its protein product is CASSSGLVTGELFF.

The J gene is TRBJ2-1, the V gene TRBV29-1; 10 bases are a match to TRBD2. Trimming took 7 bases from V and 1 from J; bases not matched to a gene: 4. This CDR3 comprises 14 residues. CDR1 and CDR2 (germline): SQVTM, ANQGSEA. The CDR3 here is CSAGLAVSYNEQFF. In nucleotides, the CDR3 is TGCAGCGCTGGACTAGCGGTTTCCTACAATGAGCAGTTCTTC.

The J gene is TRBJ2-5, the V gene TRBV2, with TRBD1 identical over 10 bases. The CDR3 runs 15 residues. The germline V gene has CDR1 SNHLY and CDR2 FYNNEI. V was clipped by 5 bases and J by 5 bases; unmatched bases: 8. CDR3 in DNA: TGTGCCAGCAGTCCTAAGGGACAGGGGACTGAGACCCAGTACTTC. This encodes CASSPKGQGTETQYF.

This clone was counted only a few times. V and J are TRBV6-1 and TRBJ2-1; 11 nucleotides agree with TRBD1. Trimming cost V 2 bases and J 9 bases; bases outside gene matches: 6. In germline, CDR1 is MNHNS, CDR2 SASEGT. This CDR3 region has 15 residues. The CDR3 nucleotides are TGTGCCAGCAGTGAAAGTGGACAGGGGGCAATTGAGCAGTTCTTC. It encodes CASSESGQGAIEQFF.

The V call is TRBV4-1, the J call TRBJ2-3; 9 bases fit TRBD1. The CDR3 length is 15 residues. Germline V gene sequence: CDR1 MGHRA, CDR2 YSYEKL. The ends lost 5 bases at V and 3 bases at J; junction bases unmatched: 6. The CDR3 loop reads CASSFRDRETDTQYF. In DNA form, the CDR3 reads TGCGCCAGCAGCTTCCGGGACAGGGAGACAGATACGCAGTATTTT.

This chain uses TRBV4-2 with TRBJ2-6, with 15 bases fitting TRBD2. Germline loops: CDR1 LGHNA, CDR2 YNFKEQ. The CDR3 totals 18 residues. J was trimmed by 4 bases and V by 1 base; bases with no gene match: 2. CDR3 loop: CASSQVGLAGGGANVLTF. CDR3 nucleotides: TGTGCCAGCAGCCAAGTGGGACTAGCGGGGGGCGGGGCCAACGTCCTGACTTTC.

The chain recombines TRBV28 with TRBJ2-5; no firm D call. Per germline, CDR1 MDHEN and CDR2 SYDVKM. V lost 1 base to trimming and J lost 4 bases, with 4 bases between them. This CDR3 has 12 amino acids. The CDR3: CASSLLSETQYF. CDR3 in DNA: TGTGCCAGCAGTTTATTATCAGAGACCCAGTACTTC.

The chain is built from TRBV7-2 and TRBJ2-3; the D is unclear. The V end was cut by 3 bases, the J end by 6 bases, with 7 bases between. The CDR3 contains 12 residues. Germline V gene lookup returns CDR1 SGHTA and CDR2 FQGNSA. The CDR3 loop reads CASSLFRDTQYF. CDR3 DNA sequence: TGTGCCAGCAGCTTGTTCAGGGATACGCAGTATTTT. Drawing the rest from reference TRBV7-2 and TRBJ2-3, the complete variable domain is GAGVSQSPSNKVTEKGKDVELRCDPISGHTALYWYRQSLGQGLEFLIYFQGNSAPDKSGLPSDRFSAERTGGSVSTLTIQRTQQEDSAVYLCASSLFRDTQYFGPGTRLTVL.

Only one count was recorded for this clone. J is TRBJ2-7 and V is TRBV15; D is undetermined. The V end was cut by 0 bases, the J end by 1 base, with 16 bases between. CDR3 length equals 17 residues. CDR1 and CDR2 from the germline V gene are LNHNV and YYDKDF (reference sequence). For the CDR3, the DNA is TGTGCCACCAGCAGAGATACCGTGTTGGCAGATTCCTACGAGCAGTACTTC. Its protein is CATSRDTVLADSYEQYF. Full variable domain (rest looked up from reference TRBV15 and TRBJ2-7): DAMVIQNPRYQVTQFGKPVTLSCSQTLNHNVMYWYQQKSSQAPKLLFHYYDKDFNNEADTPDNFQSRRPNTSFCFLDIRSPGLGDTAMYLCATSRDTVLADSYEQYFGPGTRLTVT.

This chain connects TRBV5-1 to TRBJ1-6, with unresolved D. Looked up from germline, CDR1 is SGHRS and CDR2 is YFSETQ. V lost 1 base to trimming and J lost 0 bases, with 8 bases between them. The CDR3 contains 16 residues. CDR3 DNA: TGCGCCAGCAGCTTGAGCGGCAGCTCCTATAATTCACCCCTCCACTTT. It yields the protein CASSLSGSSYNSPLHF. The full variable domain, rest sourced from reference TRBV5-1 and TRBJ1-6, is KAGVTQTPRYLIKTRGQQVTLSCSPISGHRSVSWYQQTPGQGLQFLFEYFSETQRNKGNFPGRFSGRQFSNSRSEMNVSTLELGDSALYLCASSLSGSSYNSPLHFGNGTRLTVT.

The V gene is TRBV6-1, the J gene TRBJ1-2, with 7 positions matching TRBD1. Germline V gives CDR1 MNHNS, CDR2 SASEGT. This CDR3 region has 15 residues. V lost 2 bases and J lost 7; bases outside the gene matches: 10. CDR3 in DNA: TGTGCCAGCAGTGAATTGAGTACAGGGGTGGGTGGCTACACCTTC. Its translation: CASSELSTGVGGYTF.

This clone was observed a handful of times. The chain links TRBV11-3 to TRBJ2-5, with TRBD2 matching over 8 bases. CDR3 size: 15 residues. J gave up 4 bases and V 3 bases, and 7 bases lay outside the gene matches. CDR1 and CDR2 (germline): SGHNT, YENEEA. CDR3 residues: CASSLGSGVRETQYF. The CDR3, as DNA: TGTGCCAGCAGCTTGGGTAGCGGGGTCCGAGAGACCCAGTACTTC.

The chain is built from TRBV10-3 and TRBJ2-1; 9 bases match TRBD1. Germline assignment: CDR1 ENHRY and CDR2 SYGVKD. The trim removed 6 bases at V and 5 bases at J, leaving 8 bases unmatched. The CDR3 is 15 residues long. The DNA for the CDR3 is TGTGCCATCAGGCCCGGGGACAGGGTTGACAATGAGCAGTTCTTC. This translates into CAIRPGDRVDNEQFF.

The chain links TRBV6-5 to TRBJ1-6, with D unclear. The CDR3 spans 15 residues. Trimming took 6 bases from V and 0 from J, leaving 9 bases between them. The germline V gene has CDR1 MNHEY and CDR2 SVGAGI. CDR3 DNA: TGTGCCAGCAGCTCCGAGGGCTCCTATAATTCACCCCTCCACTTT. This sequence encodes CASSSEGSYNSPLHF.

This clone was seen a single time. The chain is built from TRBV5-5 and TRBJ2-1; no clear D gene. Trimming removed 1 base from V and 4 bases from J, with 12 bases in between. In germline, CDR1 is SGHKS, CDR2 YYEKEE (reference sequence). CDR3 length: 15 residues. CDR3 nucleotides: TGTGCCAGCAGCTTGTATCATGGGATTTACAATGAGCAGTTCTTC. Its protein is CASSLYHGIYNEQFF.

V is TRBV6-5 and J is TRBJ1-2, with 8 nucleotides matching TRBD1. Unmatched junction bases numbered 9, after V lost 4 bases and J lost 8 bases. The CDR3 totals 14 residues. The germline CDR1 and CDR2 sequences are MNHEY and SVGAGI. As DNA, the CDR3 is TGTGCCAGCAGTTCTCCGGGACAGGTGCCAGGCTACACCTTC. It yields the protein CASSSPGQVPGYTF.

This chain connects TRBV2 to TRBJ2-7, with D possibly matching TRBD2 (5 bases). The CDR3 totals 13 residues. Between the trimmed V and J ends, which lost 4 bases and 2 bases, there was a span of 9 bases. Germline CDR1 reads SNHLY; CDR2 reads FYNNEI. The CDR3 spells CASSGSGAYEQYF. The CDR3, as DNA: TGTGCCAGCAGTGGGTCCGGGGCCTACGAGCAGTACTTC.

V is TRBV28 and J is TRBJ1-3; D is possibly TRBD1 (6 bases). The CDR3 length is 16 residues. The germline V gene encodes CDR1 MDHEN and CDR2 SYDVKM. V dropped 4 bases and J dropped 0 bases, with 13 bases sitting between them. This chain's CDR3 is CASSSPTGSSGNTIYF. The CDR3 DNA reads TGTGCCAGCAGTTCGCCCACAGGGAGCTCTGGAAACACCATATATTTT.

The gene calls are TRBV9 and TRBJ1-4; no firm D call. This CDR3 spans 14 amino acids. V gave up 2 bases and J gave up 3 bases, with 8 bases separating them. Per germline, CDR1 SGDLS and CDR2 YYNGEE. CDR3 protein: CASSVPGANEKLFF. The DNA for the CDR3 is TGTGCCAGCAGCGTGCCCGGGGCTAATGAAAAACTGTTTTTT.

This clone was observed a few times. J is TRBJ1-1 and V is TRBV4-2; 7 bases line up with TRBD1. The CDR3 consists of 16 residues. CDR1 is LGHNA, CDR2 YNFKEQ, per germline. Trimming cost V 1 base and J 1 base; bases outside gene matches: 6. The CDR3 reads CASSQAGQDGNTEAFF. The CDR3 nucleotides read TGTGCCAGCAGCCAAGCCGGACAGGACGGGAACACTGAAGCTTTCTTT.

The V call is TRBV9, the J call TRBJ1-2, with 7 positions matching TRBD1. Trimming at V came to 4 bases and at J to 10 bases, leaving 22 bases not matched to a gene. The CDR3 sequence is 17 residues long. The germline V gene has CDR1 SGDLS and CDR2 YYNGEE. CDR3 protein: CASSPQTGPAFRSDYTF. As DNA, the CDR3 is TGTGCCAGCAGCCCCCAGACAGGGCCAGCCTTCAGGTCTGACTACACCTTC.

The chain recombines TRBV28 with TRBJ1-1, with D unclear. V was shortened by 8 bases and J by 0 bases, with 19 bases between the two germline ends. The germline V gene encodes CDR1 MDHEN and CDR2 SYDVKM. This CDR3 region has 16 residues. The CDR3 region is CASLPWSQPMNTEAFF. The CDR3 nucleotides read TGTGCCAGCCTGCCCTGGTCCCAGCCGATGAACACTGAAGCTTTCTTT.

This chain uses TRBV19 with TRBJ2-5; D is undetermined. V was pared by 5 bases and J by 2 bases, with 9 bases between. This CDR3 contains 13 residues. CDR1 and CDR2 from the germline V gene are LNHDA and SQIVND (reference sequence). The CDR3 DNA reads as TGTGCCAGTAGTGGGCAGGTTCAAGAGACCCAGTACTTC. Protein: CASSGQVQETQYF.

This chain links TRBV29-1 with TRBJ2-2, with D possibly matching TRBD1 (6 bases). Per germline, CDR1 SQVTM and CDR2 ANQGSEA. CDR3 length: 14 amino acids. Trimming cost V 6 bases and J 0 bases, with 11 bases left between them. The CDR3 bases are TGCAGCGTGCTAACAGGGACGAACACCGGGGAGCTGTTTTTT. Translating it yields CSVLTGTNTGELFF.

This chain links TRBV11-2 with TRBJ2-1; weak D call: TRBD1 (6 bases). CDR1 SGHAT and CDR2 FQNNGV come from the germline V gene. V was trimmed by 3 bases and J by 4 bases, leaving 7 bases between them. The CDR3 contains 13 residues. CDR3 sequence reads: CASSLGHYNEQFF. CDR3 nucleotides: TGTGCCAGCAGCTTGGGACATTACAATGAGCAGTTCTTC.

The chain links TRBV7-3 to TRBJ2-3; D is ambiguous. The V gene's germline CDR1 is SGHTA and CDR2 FQGTGA. The CDR3 totals 14 residues. The V end lost 2 bases, the J end lost 0 bases, and 6 bases lay between the germline ends. CDR3 in DNA: TGTGCCAGCAGCTTAGACGGTAGCACAGATACGCAGTATTTT. Translation: CASSLDGSTDTQYF.

Notes on this clone: The same CDR3 can be traced to other DNA sequences in this sample. The chain carries TRBV5-1 and TRBJ2-7; tentatively, D is TRBD2 (7 bases). The CDR3 length is 16 residues. Germline CDR1 reads SGHRS; CDR2 reads YFSETQ. Trimming took off 3 bases at V and 0 bases at J, with 16 bases between the two ends. CDR3 sequence reads: CASSWGGGGASYEQYF. CDR3 in DNA: TGCGCCAGCAGCTGGGGTGGAGGGGGGGCCTCCTACGAGCAGTACTTC.

The rearrangement links TRBV11-2 to TRBJ2-5; D gene unclear. V was trimmed by 1 base and J by 5 bases, leaving 11 bases between them. This CDR3 contains 14 residues. Germline CDR1 is SGHAT and CDR2 is FQNNGV. DNA for the CDR3: TGTGCCAGCAGCTTAGTAACCGGACCGGAGACCCAGTACTTC. This sequence encodes CASSLVTGPETQYF.